Listed here are 11 T cell receptor beta chains from one sample, sequenced in a study of OX40 agonist ivuxolimab in advanced cancers. Profiling relied on immunoSEQ multiplex PCR, and the TCRdb table lists in-frame clones only, not all of them. This sample carries about 23,000 clones, 60% to 85% of them seen once, and the ten largest clones take approximately 1.9%. Sample: CD4+ or CD8+ T cells sorted from blood, taken in a trial of the OX40 agonist ivuxolimab. The receptors shown here come from an adult with an advanced solid tumor such as melanoma, head and neck, liver or kidney cancer.

This clone was seen once. The CDR3 bases are TGTGCCAGCAAAGGTCACAATGAGCAGTTCTTC. Translated: CASKGHNEQFF. This sequence joins TRBV6-5 and TRBJ2-1; D gene unclear. Germline V gene data show CDR1 as MNHEY and CDR2 as SVGAGI. CDR3 length: 11 amino acids. Trimming cost V 7 bases and J 5 bases, with 6 bases left between them.

The chain's CDR3 is CASSRTVGSTSYEQYF. For the CDR3, the DNA is TGTGCCAGCTCACGCACAGTGGGCTCTACCTCCTACGAGCAGTACTTC. The rearrangement joins TRBV18 to TRBJ2-7, with D unclear. There are 16 residues in the CDR3. Trimming stripped 4 bases from V and 0 bases from J, with 16 bases between. The germline V gene has CDR1 KGHSH and CDR2 LQKENI.

This chain joins TRBV19 and TRBJ2-3; tentative D call: TRBD1 (5 bases). Per the germline V gene, CDR1 is LNHDA and CDR2 is SQIVND (reference sequence). The CDR3 contains 15 residues. V lost 1 base and J lost 3, with 11 bases in between. CDR3 residues: CASSIVDSLTDTQYF. CDR3 nucleotide sequence: TGTGCCAGTAGTATAGTAGACAGTTTGACAGATACGCAGTATTTT. Based on the CDR3 plus reference TRBV19 and TRBJ2-3, the full variable domain is DGGITQSPKYLFRKEGQNVTLSCEQNLNHDAMYWYRQDPGQGLRLIYYSQIVNDFQKGDIAEGYSVSREKKESFPLTVTSAQKNPTAFYLCASSIVDSLTDTQYFGPGTRLTVL.

The V call is TRBV2, the J call TRBJ2-1; 8 bases match TRBD2. This CDR3 comprises 15 residues. The germline V gene encodes CDR1 SNHLY and CDR2 FYNNEI. J gave up 8 bases and V 6 bases, and 12 bases lay outside the gene matches. This CDR3 is CASSVTSVRGDEQFF. The CDR3 DNA follows: TGTGCCAGCAGCGTGACTAGCGTAAGGGGGGATGAGCAGTTCTTC.

The J gene is TRBJ2-7, the V gene TRBV10-3; 7 bases agree with TRBD2. The germline gives CDR1 ENHRY, CDR2 SYGVKD. V shed 5 bases and J 3 bases; nucleotides not matched to a gene: 7. CDR3 length equals 14 residues. The CDR3 bases are TGTGCCATCAGTATGGGACTACCTAACTACGAGCAGTACTTC. It specifies CAISMGLPNYEQYF.

In this sample, this clone turned up a few times. This rearrangement joins TRBV30 to TRBJ1-2; D gene unclear. CDR3 length equals 14 residues. With 2 bases removed from V and 1 base from J, the gap between germline ends came to 11 bases. The V gene's germline CDR1 is GTSNPN and CDR2 SVGIG (reference sequence). In DNA form, the CDR3 reads TGTGCCTGGAGTCTACGACACCTTAACTATGGCTACACCTTC. As protein: CAWSLRHLNYGYTF.

This clone was recorded a few times. The chain couples TRBV10-3 to TRBJ1-1, with a possible D match to TRBD1 (5 bases). The CDR3 covers 15 residues. V was cut by 3 bases and J by 1 base, with 12 bases left in between. Germline CDR1 is ENHRY and CDR2 is SYGVKD. The CDR3 DNA is TGTGCCATCAGTGAATCGGGACTCTCGAACACTGAAGCTTTCTTT. Translated, it gives CAISESGLSNTEAFF.

This rearrangement joins TRBV6-6 to TRBJ1-1; 8 bases fit TRBD1. The V and J ends lost 2 bases and 8 bases, in that order; junction bases with no gene match: 7. This CDR3 has 14 residues. Germline V gives CDR1 MNHNY, CDR2 SVGAGI (reference sequence). The chain's CDR3 is CASSYPDRDAEAFF. In nucleotides, the CDR3 is TGTGCCAGCAGTTACCCGGACAGGGACGCCGAAGCTTTCTTT.

The rearrangement links TRBV19 to TRBJ1-5; D not resolved. V was cut by 6 bases and J by 0 bases, with 12 bases left in between. CDR1 LNHDA and CDR2 SQIVND come from the germline V gene (reference sequence). This CDR3 is built from 15 residues. The CDR3 nucleotides read TGTGCCAGTAGCCCCTGGGGAGATAGCAATCAGCCCCAGCATTTT. Protein sequence: CASSPWGDSNQPQHF.

CDR3 DNA: TGCGCCAGCAGAGAAGAGGGGACTTGGCTAAATGAGCAGTTCTTC. It translates to CASREEGTWLNEQFF. The chain couples TRBV10-1 to TRBJ2-1, with D tentatively TRBD2 (6 bases). The germline V gene has CDR1 WNHNN and CDR2 SYGVQD (reference sequence). CDR3 length: 15 residues. The V gene lost 6 bases and the J gene lost 7 bases, with 19 bases spanning the gap.

The V gene is TRBV5-6, the J gene TRBJ2-6; D remains unclear. CDR1 and CDR2 from the germline V gene are SGHDT and YYEEEE. V dropped 6 bases and J dropped 13 bases, with 11 bases sitting between them. This CDR3 contains 11 residues. CDR3 sequence reads: CASTLLGVLTF. CDR3 sequence (DNA): TGTGCCAGCACCCTCCTTGGTGTCCTGACTTTC.